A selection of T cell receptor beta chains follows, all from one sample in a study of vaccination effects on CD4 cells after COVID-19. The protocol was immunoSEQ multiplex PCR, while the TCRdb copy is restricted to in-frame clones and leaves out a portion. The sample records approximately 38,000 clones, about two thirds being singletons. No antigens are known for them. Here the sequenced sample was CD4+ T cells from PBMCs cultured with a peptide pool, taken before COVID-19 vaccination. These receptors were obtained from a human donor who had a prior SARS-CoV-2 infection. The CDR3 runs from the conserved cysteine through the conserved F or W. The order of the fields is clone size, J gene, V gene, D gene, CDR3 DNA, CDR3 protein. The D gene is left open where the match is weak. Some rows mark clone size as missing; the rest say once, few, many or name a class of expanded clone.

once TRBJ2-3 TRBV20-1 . TGCAGTGCTAGTCTAGATACGCAGTATTTT CSASLDTQYF
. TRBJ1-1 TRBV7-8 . TGTGCCAGCAGCCCCTTAGGGGGGACGAACACTGAAGCTTTCTTT CASSPLGGTNTEAFF
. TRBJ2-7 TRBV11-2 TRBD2 TGTGCCAGCAGCTTCCCTAGCGGGAGTTTGTACGAGCAGTACTTC CASSFPSGSLYEQYF
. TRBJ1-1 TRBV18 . TGTGCCAGCTCTCGGGCCAGGGGCGGAACTGAAGCTTTCTTT CASSRARGGTEAFF
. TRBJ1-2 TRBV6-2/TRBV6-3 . TGTGCCAGCAGTTACTCGACATTGGGGCGCGGGTACTATGGCTACACCTTC CASSYSTLGRGYYGYTF
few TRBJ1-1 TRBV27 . TGTGCCAGCAGGACGAAAAGGGGGGAATACACTGAAGCTTTCTTT CASRTKRGEYTEAFF
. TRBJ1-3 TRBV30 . TGTGCCTGCCTCGGGCTCCGCTCTGGAAACACCATATATTTT CACLGLRSGNTIYF
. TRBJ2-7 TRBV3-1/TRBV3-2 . TGTGCCAGCAGCCACGGCCCGAGGAGCTCCTACGAGCAGTACTTC CASSHGPRSSYEQYF
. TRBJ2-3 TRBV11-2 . TGTGCCAGCAGCTTAGATCCCCGCACAGATACGCAGTATTTT CASSLDPRTDTQYF
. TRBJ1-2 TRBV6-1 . TGTGCCAGCAGTGAAGCTTTTGGTGGGACGAACTATGGCTACACCTTC CASSEAFGGTNYGYTF